The clone carrying this T cell receptor (beta chain) was seen at least ten times. A single record per CDR3 protein comes from TCRdb applying MiXCR to the RT-PCR reads. The profile shows about 57,000 distinct CDR3 sequences, 10% to 15% of them singletons. The data are from a study of patients and donors after allogeneic stem cell transplantation. Germline CDR1 reads MNHEY; CDR2 reads SMNVEV (reference sequence). This CDR3 has 16 amino acids. Deletions cut 5 bases from V and 3 bases from J, with 20 bases between. Sequencing was carried out using blood, either unsorted or a sorted T cell fraction (not recorded which). This chain uses TRBV27 with TRBJ2-7; D uncertain. This TCR was recovered from a human donor who was either an allogeneic HSCT recipient or a stem cell or donor lymphocyte infusion donor (not recorded which). It is not recorded whose cells these are; they may come from a transplant donor. In DNA, the CDR3 is TGTGCCAGCAGTGTGGGGATTGGTCGGCTAGTCTACGAGCAGTACTTC. Encoded protein: CASSVGIGRLVYEQYF.